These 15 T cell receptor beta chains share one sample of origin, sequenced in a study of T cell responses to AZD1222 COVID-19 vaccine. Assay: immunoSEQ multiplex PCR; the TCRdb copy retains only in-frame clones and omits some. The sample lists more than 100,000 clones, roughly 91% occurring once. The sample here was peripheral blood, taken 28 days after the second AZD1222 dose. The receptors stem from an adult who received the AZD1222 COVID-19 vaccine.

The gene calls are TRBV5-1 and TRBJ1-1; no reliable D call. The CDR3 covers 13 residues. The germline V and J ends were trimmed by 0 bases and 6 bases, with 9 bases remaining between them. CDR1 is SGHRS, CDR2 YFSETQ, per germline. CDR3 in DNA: TGCGCCAGCAGCTTGGTCCCGGGCGCTGAAGCTTTCTTT. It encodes CASSLVPGAEAFF.

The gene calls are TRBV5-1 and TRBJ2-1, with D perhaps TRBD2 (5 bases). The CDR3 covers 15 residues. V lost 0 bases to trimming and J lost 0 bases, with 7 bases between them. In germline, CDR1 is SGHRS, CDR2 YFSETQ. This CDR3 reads CASSLVGSSYNEQFF. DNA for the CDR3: TGCGCCAGCAGCTTGGTTGGGAGCTCCTACAATGAGCAGTTCTTC.

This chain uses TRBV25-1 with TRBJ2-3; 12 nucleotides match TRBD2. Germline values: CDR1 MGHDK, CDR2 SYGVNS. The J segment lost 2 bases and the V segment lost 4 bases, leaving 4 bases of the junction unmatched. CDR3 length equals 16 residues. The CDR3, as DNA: TGTGCCAGCAGTGGCCGGACTAGCGGGGTCACAGATACGCAGTATTTT. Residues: CASSGRTSGVTDTQYF.

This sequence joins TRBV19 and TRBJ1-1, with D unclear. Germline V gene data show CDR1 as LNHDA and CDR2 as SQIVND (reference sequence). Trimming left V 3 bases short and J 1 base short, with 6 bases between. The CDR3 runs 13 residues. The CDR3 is CASSMGPNTEAFF. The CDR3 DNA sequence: TGTGCCAGTAGTATGGGTCCGAACACTGAAGCTTTCTTT. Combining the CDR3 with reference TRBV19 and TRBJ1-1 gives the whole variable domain DGGITQSPKYLFRKEGQNVTLSCEQNLNHDAMYWYRQDPGQGLRLIYYSQIVNDFQKGDIAEGYSVSREKKESFPLTVTSAQKNPTAFYLCASSMGPNTEAFFGQGTRLTVV.

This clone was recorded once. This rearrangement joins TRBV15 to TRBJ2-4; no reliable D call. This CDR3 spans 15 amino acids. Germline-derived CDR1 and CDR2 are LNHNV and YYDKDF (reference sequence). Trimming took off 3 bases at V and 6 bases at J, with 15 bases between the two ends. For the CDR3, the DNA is TGTGCCACCAGCAGGAACACAGACGCGATAAACATTCAGTACTTC. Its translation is CATSRNTDAINIQYF.

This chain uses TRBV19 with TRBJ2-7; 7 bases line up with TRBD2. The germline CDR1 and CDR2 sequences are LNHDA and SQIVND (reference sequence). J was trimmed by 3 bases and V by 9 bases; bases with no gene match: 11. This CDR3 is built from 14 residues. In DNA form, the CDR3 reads TGTGCCAGCCCCTGCACGGGAGGAAGCTACGAGCAGTACTTC. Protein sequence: CASPCTGGSYEQYF. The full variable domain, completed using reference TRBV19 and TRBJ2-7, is DGGITQSPKYLFRKEGQNVTLSCEQNLNHDAMYWYRQDPGQGLRLIYYSQIVNDFQKGDIAEGYSVSREKKESFPLTVTSAQKNPTAFYLCASPCTGGSYEQYFGPGTRLTVT.

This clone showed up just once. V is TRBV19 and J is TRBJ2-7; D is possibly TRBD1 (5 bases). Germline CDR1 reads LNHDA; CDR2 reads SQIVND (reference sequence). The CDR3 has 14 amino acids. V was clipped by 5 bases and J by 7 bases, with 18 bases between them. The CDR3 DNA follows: TGTGCCAGTAGTGCTCCCAGGGCCGGGCGTGAGCAGTACTTC. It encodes CASSAPRAGREQYF.

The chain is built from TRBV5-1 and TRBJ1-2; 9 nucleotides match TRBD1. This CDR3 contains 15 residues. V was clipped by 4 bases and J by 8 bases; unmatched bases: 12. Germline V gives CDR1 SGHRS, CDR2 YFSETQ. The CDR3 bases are TGCGCCAGCAGCCGGACCTCACAGGGGGCGGAAGGCTACACCTTC. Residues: CASSRTSQGAEGYTF.

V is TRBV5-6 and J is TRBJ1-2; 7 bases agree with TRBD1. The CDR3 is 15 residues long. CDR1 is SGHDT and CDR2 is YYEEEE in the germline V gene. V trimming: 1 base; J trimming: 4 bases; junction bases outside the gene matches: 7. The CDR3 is CASSLSAGGIYGYTF. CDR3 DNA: TGTGCCAGCAGCTTGTCGGCAGGGGGGATCTATGGCTACACCTTC.

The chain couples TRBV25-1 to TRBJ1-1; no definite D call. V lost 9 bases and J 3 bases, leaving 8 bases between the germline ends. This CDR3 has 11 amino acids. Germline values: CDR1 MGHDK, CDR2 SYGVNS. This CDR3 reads CASSVYTEAFF. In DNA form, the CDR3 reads TGTGCCAGTTCCGTCTACACTGAAGCTTTCTTT.

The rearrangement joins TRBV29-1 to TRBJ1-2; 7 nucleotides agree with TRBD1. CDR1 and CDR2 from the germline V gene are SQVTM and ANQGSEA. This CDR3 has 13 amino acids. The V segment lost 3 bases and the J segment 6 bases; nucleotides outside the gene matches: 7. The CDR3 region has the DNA TGCAGCGTTGACCCGACAGGGTCGGATGGCTACACCTTC. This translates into CSVDPTGSDGYTF.

CDR3 in amino acids: CASSAGTDSSYEQYF. The DNA for the CDR3 is TGTGCCAGCAGTGCGGGGACCGATAGCTCCTACGAGCAGTACTTC. V and J are TRBV6-2 or TRBV6-3 and TRBJ2-7; D is possibly TRBD2 (6 bases). Looked up from germline, CDR1 is MNHEY and CDR2 is SVGEGT. Trimming removed 5 bases at V and 0 bases at J, with 14 bases between. This CDR3 is 15 amino acids long.

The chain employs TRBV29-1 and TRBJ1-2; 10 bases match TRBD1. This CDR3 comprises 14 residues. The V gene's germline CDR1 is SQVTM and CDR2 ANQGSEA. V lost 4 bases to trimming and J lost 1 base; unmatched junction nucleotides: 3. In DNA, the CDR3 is TGCAGCGTTGCGGGGACAGGGGATAACTATGGCTACACCTTC. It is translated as CSVAGTGDNYGYTF.

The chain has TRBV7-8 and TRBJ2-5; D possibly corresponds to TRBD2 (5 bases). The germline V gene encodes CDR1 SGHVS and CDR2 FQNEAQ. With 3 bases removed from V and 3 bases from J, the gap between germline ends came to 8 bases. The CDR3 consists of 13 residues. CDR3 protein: CASSLISEETQYF. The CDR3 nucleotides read TGTGCCAGCAGCTTGATTAGCGAAGAGACCCAGTACTTC. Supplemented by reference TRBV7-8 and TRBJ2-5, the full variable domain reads GAGVSQSPRYKVAKRGQDVALRCDPISGHVSLFWYQQALGQGPEFLTYFQNEAQLDKSGLPSDRFFAERPEGSVSTLKIQRTQQEDSAVYLCASSLISEETQYFGPGTRLLVL.

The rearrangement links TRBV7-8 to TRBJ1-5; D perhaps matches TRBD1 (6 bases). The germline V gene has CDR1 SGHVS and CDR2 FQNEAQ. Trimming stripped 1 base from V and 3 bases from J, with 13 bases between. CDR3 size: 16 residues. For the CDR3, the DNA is TGTGCCAGCAGCTTAGGTAACAGGGAATTCAATCAGCCCCAGCATTTT. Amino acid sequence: CASSLGNREFNQPQHF.